A single sample is the source of the 27 T cell receptor beta chains below, sequenced in a study of early T cells in non-severe SARS-CoV-2 infection (TCRdb year 2021). The protocol used for the library was 5' RACE. Sequencing used a NextSeq 500. TCRdb took the public reads, trimmed them with fastp at Q25, ran MiXCR for clone calling and kept in-frame beta chains. Every distinct CDR3 protein forms one entry, paired with its most common genes and DNA. For this sample the table gives some 26,000 distinct CDR3 sequences, of which approximately 4.4% were detected only once. More than 6.5% of the sample lies in the top ten. Sample: whole blood. All receptors come from an adult who was a healthcare worker with PCR-confirmed SARS-CoV-2 infection or an uninfected control (not recorded which).

This clonotype showed up just a few times. The chain is built from TRBV7-3 and TRBJ2-1; D is unclear. In germline, CDR1 is SGHTA, CDR2 FQGTGA. The length of the CDR3 is 13 residues. V was cut by 5 bases and J by 9 bases, with 14 bases left in between. The CDR3 DNA reads as TGTGCCAGCAGCCGGATACTTTCGGGTGAGCAGTTCTTC. Translation: CASSRILSGEQFF.

This clonotype has a count of ten or more. The chain combines TRBV7-9 with TRBJ2-1; perhaps D is TRBD1 or TRBD2 (5 bases each). This CDR3 contains 15 residues. V was cut by 5 bases and J by 6 bases, with 17 bases left in between. Germline values: CDR1 SEHNR, CDR2 FQNEAQ (reference sequence). Here the CDR3 reads CASSPHAEGTNEQFF. The CDR3 region has the DNA TGTGCCAGCAGCCCCCATGCGGAAGGGACCAATGAGCAGTTCTTC.

This clonotype was observed many times. The junction departs from the called germline gene at one end, perhaps through a read error. V gene TRBV7-7 combines with J gene TRBJ2-3, with D tentatively TRBD1 (5 bases). Germline CDR1 is SSHAT and CDR2 is FNYEAQ (reference sequence). The CDR3 loop spans 15 amino acids. The CDR3 loop is CASSLAGPFTDTQYF. DNA for the CDR3: TGTGCTAGCAGCTTGGCAGGGCCTTTCACAGATACGCAGTATTTT.

This clonotype was recorded a few times. The gene calls are TRBV5-6 and TRBJ1-3; no clear D gene. The germline V gene has CDR1 SGHDT and CDR2 YYEEEE. V was pared by 3 bases and J by 4 bases, with 11 bases between. This CDR3 has 14 residues. CDR3 DNA: TGTGCCAGCAGCTCCATCGGCGGCGGAAACACCATATATTTT. It encodes CASSSIGGGNTIYF. Full variable domain (missing parts from reference TRBV5-6 and TRBJ1-3): DAGVTQSPTHLIKTRGQQVTLRCSPKSGHDTVSWYQQALGQGPQFIFQYYEEEERQRGNFPDRFSGHQFPNYSSELNVNALLLGDSALYLCASSSIGGGNTIYFGEGSWLTVV.

This clonotype was detected ten times or more. The genes are TRBV18 and TRBJ2-1; no clear D gene. V lost 3 bases to trimming and J lost 8 bases, with 11 bases between them. Looked up from germline, CDR1 is KGHSH and CDR2 is LQKENI. This CDR3 contains 13 residues. The DNA of the CDR3 is TGTGCCAGCTCACCGTATAGACGCGATGAGCAGTTCTTC. Translated, it gives CASSPYRRDEQFF.

This clonotype showed up many times. The chain combines TRBV25-1 with TRBJ1-1, with D possibly TRBD1 on 5 matching bases. Germline V lookup: CDR1 MGHDK, CDR2 SYGVNS. The V end was cut by 3 bases, the J end by 3 bases, with 14 bases between. The CDR3 has 15 residues. CDR3 loop: CASSDPGRGDTEAFF. As DNA, the CDR3 is TGTGCCAGCAGTGATCCCGGACGGGGCGACACTGAAGCTTTCTTT.

The genes are TRBV9 and TRBJ2-1, with a weak D call TRBD2 (5 bases). The CDR3 runs 14 residues. CDR1 SGDLS and CDR2 YYNGEE come from the germline V gene. The germline V and J ends were trimmed by 1 base and 9 bases, with 14 bases remaining between them. CDR3 in amino acids: CASSVLSGGGEQFF. The DNA of the CDR3 is TGTGCCAGCAGCGTACTCAGCGGCGGAGGTGAGCAGTTCTTC.

Worth noting for this clonotype: Since a much larger clone is just one base distant, this may be a read error. Here the CDR3 DNA reads TGTGCCAGCAGCTTAACGGTTTGGATACAGAGATTAGGTGAGCAGTTCTTC. Amino acids: CASSLTVWIQRLGEQFF. The gene calls are TRBV7-2 and TRBJ2-1; D not resolved. CDR1 is SGHTA and CDR2 is FQGNSA in the germline V gene. This CDR3 region has 17 residues. Trimming shortened V by 2 bases and J by 9 bases, and 23 bases separated the two germline ends.

Many counts were recorded for this clonotype. V gene TRBV14 combines with J gene TRBJ1-3, with unresolved D. There are 17 residues in the CDR3. Trimming removed 0 bases from V and 0 bases from J, with 12 bases in between. The germline gives CDR1 SGHDN, CDR2 FVKESK. As DNA, the CDR3 is TGTGCCAGCAGCCAAGATAAAGGTTGGACCTCTGGAAACACCATATATTTT. Its protein is CASSQDKGWTSGNTIYF. The full variable domain, its missing parts supplied by reference TRBV14 and TRBJ1-3, is EAGVTQFPSHSVIEKGQTVTLRCDPISGHDNLYWYRRVMGKEIKFLLHFVKESKQDESGMPNNRFLAERTGGTYSTLKVQPAELEDSGVYFCASSQDKGWTSGNTIYFGEGSWLTVV.

This clonotype was recorded a few times. The V gene is TRBV6-2 or TRBV6-3, the J gene TRBJ1-1; no firm D call. V lost 4 bases and J 7 bases, leaving 13 bases between the germline ends. Germline CDR1 is MNHEY and CDR2 is SVGEGT. This CDR3 region has 13 residues. The CDR3 DNA sequence: TGTGCCAGCAGTTTGGGCCCCAAGGGTGAAGCTTTCTTT. Translated, it gives CASSLGPKGEAFF.

This clonotype was detected a few times. This CDR3 is CASSSRGHEQYF. The CDR3 nucleotides read TGTGCCAGCAGCTCAAGGGGGCACGAGCAGTACTTC. The V and J genes are TRBV7-2 and TRBJ2-7; 7 nucleotides agree with TRBD1. V shed 4 bases, J shed 5 bases, and the junction held 2 bases outside the gene matches. This CDR3 contains 12 residues. CDR1 and CDR2 (germline): SGHTA, FQGNSA.

This clonotype was recorded at least ten times. V usage is TRBV12-3 or TRBV12-4 and J usage is TRBJ2-7; 9 bases align to TRBD1. The CDR3 contains 15 residues. With V trimmed by 4 bases and J by 6 bases, 10 bases remained unmatched. The CDR3 reads CASSSSGTGSSEQYF. CDR3 nucleotides: TGTGCCAGCAGTTCCTCCGGGACAGGGTCCAGCGAGCAGTACTTC.

The CDR3 spells CASSAGTSGAYNEQFF. CDR3 nucleotide sequence: TGTGCCAGCAGCGCGGGGACTAGCGGGGCCTACAATGAGCAGTTCTTC. This chain uses TRBV11-3 with TRBJ2-1; 13 nucleotides match TRBD2. V shed 5 bases, J shed 2 bases, and the junction held 3 bases outside the gene matches. Germline loops: CDR1 SGHNT, CDR2 YENEEA. This CDR3 comprises 16 residues.

This clonotype was recorded many times. The V and J genes are TRBV6-6 and TRBJ1-1, with D tentatively TRBD1 (5 bases). The V end lost 7 bases, the J end lost 0 bases, and 12 bases lay between the germline ends. The germline gives CDR1 MNHNY, CDR2 SVGAGI (reference sequence). The CDR3 length is 14 residues. This CDR3 is CASTDSILNTEAFF. The CDR3 bases are TGTGCCAGCACAGACAGTATTTTGAACACTGAAGCTTTCTTT.

CDR3 bases: TGTGCCAGCTCACCACTTGGGACAGGGGGCTCGGAGACCCAGTACTTC. Residues: CASSPLGTGGSETQYF. This chain connects TRBV18 to TRBJ2-5, with 12 bases aligning to TRBD1. CDR1 and CDR2 from the germline V gene are KGHSH and LQKENI. V trimming: 1 base; J trimming: 5 bases; junction bases outside the gene matches: 5. The CDR3 has 16 amino acids.

This clonotype has just a few counts. The chain employs TRBV20-1 and TRBJ1-6, with a weak D call TRBD1 (6 bases). Looked up from germline, CDR1 is DFQATT and CDR2 is SNEGSKA (reference sequence). The CDR3 is 12 amino acids. Between the trimmed V and J ends, which lost 4 bases and 10 bases, there was a span of 11 bases. The CDR3 sequence is CSAIYRVSPLHF. CDR3 coding DNA: TGCAGTGCTATCTACAGGGTCTCACCCCTCCACTTT.

The sample holds many counts of this clonotype. This rearrangement joins TRBV29-1 to TRBJ2-7, with 11 nucleotides matching TRBD1. The CDR3 length is 15 residues. Germline V gene data show CDR1 as SQVTM and CDR2 as ANQGSEA. V lost 6 bases and J lost 3; bases outside the gene matches: 10. The CDR3: CSVTPTGTGGYEQYF. The CDR3 DNA is TGCAGCGTGACCCCGACCGGGACAGGGGGCTACGAGCAGTACTTC.

This clonotype was seen at least ten times. CDR3 amino acids: CASSTHHTDTQYF. The CDR3 nucleotides read TGTGCCAGCAGTACCCATCACACAGATACGCAGTATTTT. The chain recombines TRBV12-3 or TRBV12-4 with TRBJ2-3, with no clear D. The CDR3 sequence is 13 residues long. V was clipped by 5 bases and J by 2 bases, with 8 bases between them.

This chain links TRBV5-1 with TRBJ2-1; 8 bases align to TRBD1. V shed 4 bases and J 3 bases; nucleotides not matched to a gene: 3. The CDR3 covers 14 residues. Germline CDR1 reads SGHRS; CDR2 reads YFSETQ. CDR3 coding DNA: TGCGCCAGCAGCATCGGACAGGGCTACAATGAGCAGTTCTTC. Translated: CASSIGQGYNEQFF.

This clonotype was seen many times. In DNA, the CDR3 is TGTGCCAGCAGCTTAGCGGGGGGAGAGCAGTACTTC. It yields the protein CASSLAGGEQYF. The J gene is TRBJ2-7, the V gene TRBV11-3, with TRBD2 matching 7 bases. Germline values: CDR1 SGHNT, CDR2 YENEEA. V was clipped by 1 base and J by 7 bases; unmatched bases: 1. This CDR3 is built from 12 residues.

This clonotype showed up many times. The chain combines TRBV20-1 with TRBJ1-1; D gene uncertain. This CDR3 comprises 14 residues. The germline V gene has CDR1 DFQATT and CDR2 SNEGSKA (reference sequence). The V end lost 0 bases, the J end lost 1 base, and 9 bases lay between the germline ends. CDR3 protein: CSARDSAGNTEAFF. CDR3 DNA sequence: TGCAGTGCTAGAGATTCGGCAGGGAACACTGAAGCTTTCTTT.

This clonotype was detected a few times. V gene TRBV3-1 combines with J gene TRBJ2-7; a possible D gene is TRBD2 (6 bases). There are 14 residues in the CDR3. Trimming pared 0 bases from V and 3 bases from J, leaving 9 bases between. Germline V lookup: CDR1 LGHDT, CDR2 YNNKEL (reference sequence). The CDR3 DNA reads as TGTGCCAGCAGCCAAGAAGGGAGGATCTACGAGCAGTACTTC. This sequence encodes CASSQEGRIYEQYF.

This clonotype has at least ten counts. V and J are TRBV25-1 and TRBJ2-7; unclear D gene. V was shortened by 7 bases and J by 2 bases, with 12 bases between the two germline ends. CDR3 length equals 13 residues. Germline lookup yields CDR1 MGHDK and CDR2 SYGVNS. Written as DNA, the CDR3 is TGTGCCAGCAAGGTTCTACCTCCCTACGAGCAGTACTTC. Protein: CASKVLPPYEQYF.

This clonotype has ten or more counts. V and J are TRBV7-8 and TRBJ1-2; D unclear. V lost 0 bases and J lost 4, with 6 bases in between. The CDR3 is 13 amino acids. Germline values: CDR1 SGHVS, CDR2 FQNEAQ. The CDR3 reads CASSLAQSYGYTF. CDR3 nucleotide sequence: TGTGCCAGCAGCTTAGCCCAATCCTATGGCTACACCTTC.

In its sample, this clonotype is medium-sized (0.01 to 0.1%). The gene calls are TRBV7-9 and TRBJ1-3; perhaps TRBD1 as D (6 bases). Trimming shortened V by 5 bases and J by 0 bases, and 14 bases separated the two germline ends. The CDR3 is 16 residues long. Germline-derived CDR1 and CDR2 are SEHNR and FQNEAQ (reference sequence). CDR3 sequence: CASSPRDTSSGNTIYF. DNA of the CDR3: TGTGCCAGCAGCCCACGGGACACGAGCTCTGGAAACACCATATATTTT.

The rearrangement links TRBV18 to TRBJ1-1; TRBD1 aligns across 7 bases. The germline gives CDR1 KGHSH, CDR2 LQKENI. This CDR3 spans 17 amino acids. V lost 0 bases to trimming and J lost 0 bases; unmatched junction nucleotides: 7. The CDR3 reads CASSPPNKQGMNTEAFF. CDR3 nucleotides: TGTGCCAGCTCACCACCGAATAAACAGGGGATGAACACTGAAGCTTTCTTT.

This rearrangement joins TRBV7-6 to TRBJ2-1; D ambiguous. The germline V gene encodes CDR1 SGHVS and CDR2 FNYEAQ. The CDR3 loop spans 15 amino acids. The V end was cut by 0 bases, the J end by 3 bases, with 9 bases between. The CDR3, as DNA: TGTGCCAGCAGCTTAGCAGGCGGCCTCTACAATGAGCAGTTCTTC. Protein: CASSLAGGLYNEQFF.